Following are 23 T cell receptor beta chains from one sample sequenced in a study of blood T cell repertoires in COVID-19 (dated by TCRdb to about 2020). The library was produced with the immunoSEQ multiplex PCR assay. TCRdb provides this immuneACCESS table in a form limited to in-frame rearrangements. Some clones are lacking; in checked studies, under half of them reflect an unresolved V gene, and why the rest are absent is not known. The sample records roughly 500,000 clones, 80% to 90% of which are singletons. The ten largest clones add up to 0.75% to 0.9% of the sample. The sample taken for sequencing was peripheral blood. Receptors originate from a young man with COVID-19, enrolled during active disease.

The gene calls are TRBV11-2 and TRBJ2-7; 10 bases map to TRBD1. Losses at the gene ends were 1 base for V and 3 bases for J; bases not matched to a gene: 9. CDR3 size: 17 residues. Germline values: CDR1 SGHAT, CDR2 FQNNGV. The CDR3 loop is CASSLGPGTGVGYEQYF. CDR3 sequence (DNA): TGTGCCAGCAGCTTAGGGCCGGGGACAGGGGTAGGCTACGAGCAGTACTTC.

The count of this clone is one. This rearrangement joins TRBV5-5 to TRBJ1-3, with unresolved D. The CDR3 length is 17 residues. V lost 1 base and J lost 0, with 14 bases in between. In germline, CDR1 is SGHKS, CDR2 YYEKEE (reference sequence). CDR3 loop: CASSLRRPPFSGNTIYF. The CDR3 region has the DNA TGTGCCAGCAGCTTGCGGAGGCCTCCTTTCTCTGGAAACACCATATATTTT.

The gene calls are TRBV4-1 and TRBJ2-1; D unresolved. This CDR3 contains 14 residues. V dropped 2 bases and J dropped 1 base, with 6 bases sitting between them. Germline V CDR1 and CDR2: MGHRA, YSYEKL. CDR3 DNA sequence: TGCGCCAGCAGCCAATTGACTTCCTACAATGAGCAGTTCTTC. Translated, it gives CASSQLTSYNEQFF.

The V call is TRBV18, the J call TRBJ2-1, with D possibly matching TRBD2 (5 bases). V was shortened by 0 bases and J by 10 bases, with 7 bases between the two germline ends. Germline lookup yields CDR1 KGHSH and CDR2 LQKENI. There are 12 residues in the CDR3. CDR3 DNA: TGTGCCAGCTCACCACCGGACTGGGAGCAGTTCTTC. This sequence encodes CASSPPDWEQFF. Based on the CDR3 plus reference TRBV18 and TRBJ2-1, the full variable domain is NAGVMQNPRHLVRRRGQEARLRCSPMKGHSHVYWYRQLPEEGLKFMVYLQKENIIDESGMPKERFSAEFPKEGPSILRIQQVVRGDSAAYFCASSPPDWEQFFGPGTRLTVL.

This rearrangement joins TRBV5-4 to TRBJ1-2; no firm D call. Germline values: CDR1 SGHNT, CDR2 YYREEE (reference sequence). The CDR3 consists of 12 residues. Trimming took off 4 bases at V and 4 bases at J, with 8 bases between the two ends. The CDR3 region is CASSITGYGYTF. CDR3 in DNA: TGTGCCAGCAGCATAACGGGCTATGGCTACACCTTC.

This chain's CDR3 is CASSLTGTNYGYTF. CDR3 bases: TGCGCCAGCAGCCTAACGGGGACAAACTATGGCTACACCTTC. The J gene is TRBJ1-2, the V gene TRBV4-1; weak D call: TRBD1 (6 bases). Per germline, CDR1 MGHRA and CDR2 YSYEKL. V was cut by 4 bases and J by 2 bases, with 11 bases left in between. The CDR3 is 14 residues long.

The chain has TRBV5-6 and TRBJ1-1; D is possibly TRBD1 (6 bases). The length of the CDR3 is 13 residues. In germline, CDR1 is SGHDT, CDR2 YYEEEE. The V end was cut by 4 bases, the J end by 4 bases, with 11 bases between. CDR3 protein: CASSQGGGTEAFF. As DNA, the CDR3 is TGTGCCAGCAGCCAAGGGGGGGGCACTGAAGCTTTCTTT.

This chain joins TRBV4-1 and TRBJ2-7; TRBD1 is a possible D gene (5 bases). V gave up 3 bases and J gave up 5 bases, with 8 bases separating them. CDR3 length: 12 residues. Germline V gives CDR1 MGHRA, CDR2 YSYEKL. The CDR3 nucleotides are TGCGCCAGCAGCCAGACAGAAAACGAGCAGTACTTC. Amino acids: CASSQTENEQYF.

This clone has more than one count but fewer than ten. The CDR3 nucleotides read TGTGCCAGCAGCGCGGGGACAGGGCCCTCCTATAATTCACCCCTCCACTTT. It encodes CASSAGTGPSYNSPLHF. The chain combines TRBV7-8 with TRBJ1-6; 9 nucleotides match TRBD1. The germline V gene encodes CDR1 SGHVS and CDR2 FQNEAQ. V lost 5 bases, J lost 0 bases, and 5 bases stayed unmatched. The CDR3 contains 17 residues.

The chain couples TRBV5-1 to TRBJ2-3, with 7 bases that match TRBD2. This CDR3 region has 15 residues. Germline values: CDR1 SGHRS, CDR2 YFSETQ. The V and J ends lost 4 bases and 4 bases, in that order; junction bases with no gene match: 9. CDR3 DNA sequence: TGCGCCAGCAGCAGCAGGACTGGGGGGGCAGATACGCAGTATTTT. Amino acids: CASSSRTGGADTQYF.

A remark on this clone: Distinct nucleotide sequences in the sample also encode this CDR3. This rearrangement joins TRBV25-1 to TRBJ2-2; 10 bases map to TRBD1. After removal of 4 bases from V and 7 bases from J, the junction contained 6 bases not matched to a gene. Germline V gene lookup returns CDR1 MGHDK and CDR2 SYGVNS. The CDR3 extends over 15 amino acids. For the CDR3, the DNA is TGTGCCAGCAGTGCCAGACAGGGGGCCGGCGGGGAGCTGTTTTTT. Encoded protein: CASSARQGAGGELFF. Full variable domain (remainder filled in from reference TRBV25-1 and TRBJ2-2): EADIYQTPRYLVIGTGKKITLECSQTMGHDKMYWYQQDPGMELHLIHYSYGVNSTEKGDLSSESTVSRIRTEHFPLTLESARPSHTSQYLCASSARQGAGGELFFGEGSRLTVL.

The gene calls are TRBV3-1 (or the pseudogene TRBV3-2) and TRBJ1-4; possible D gene TRBD1, 5 bases. The V end lost 2 bases, the J end lost 7 bases, and 14 bases lay between the germline ends. CDR1 is LGHDT and CDR2 is YNNKEL in the germline V gene (reference sequence). This CDR3 is 15 amino acids long. CDR3 nucleotides: TGTGCCAGCAGCCAACGGCCAGGGTCAAGTGAAAAACTGTTTTTT. It specifies CASSQRPGSSEKLFF.

The CDR3 here is CASSRDTSSYNEQFF. The CDR3 coding sequence is TGCGCCAGCAGTCGGGACACCAGCTCCTACAATGAGCAGTTCTTC. The V gene is TRBV10-1, the J gene TRBJ2-1, with D maybe TRBD1 (6 bases). V dropped 5 bases and J dropped 0 bases, with 11 bases sitting between them. This CDR3 has 15 residues. CDR1 and CDR2 (germline): WNHNN, SYGVQD (reference sequence).

V usage is TRBV11-3 and J usage is TRBJ1-1; 8 bases are a match to TRBD1. The CDR3 consists of 15 residues. J was trimmed by 0 bases and V by 5 bases; bases with no gene match: 5. The germline V gene encodes CDR1 SGHNT and CDR2 YENEEA. The CDR3 loop reads CASSPLGQVNTEAFF. The CDR3 bases are TGTGCCAGCAGCCCACTGGGACAGGTGAACACTGAAGCTTTCTTT.

The rearrangement joins TRBV29-1 to TRBJ2-2; 8 bases match TRBD2. In germline, CDR1 is SQVTM, CDR2 ANQGSEA. The CDR3 has 14 amino acids. V was pared by 3 bases and J by 2 bases, with 2 bases of the junction left unmatched. The CDR3 reads CSVEAGGNTGELFF. In DNA form, the CDR3 reads TGCAGCGTTGAGGCGGGAGGAAACACCGGGGAGCTGTTTTTT.

The genes are TRBV19 and TRBJ2-1; 9 bases are a match to TRBD2. Germline-derived CDR1 and CDR2 are LNHDA and SQIVND (reference sequence). CDR3 size: 15 residues. The junction had 11 bases not matched to a gene; V was cut back by 7 bases and J by 7 bases. The DNA for the CDR3 is TGTGCCAGTACCCCTGGGCTAGCGGGGCGGAATGAGCAGTTCTTC. This sequence encodes CASTPGLAGRNEQFF.

The rearrangement joins TRBV15 to TRBJ1-2; 7 bases map to TRBD1. The CDR3 is 14 amino acids. Trimming took 3 bases from V and 5 from J; bases not matched to a gene: 6. Germline V gene data show CDR1 as LNHNV and CDR2 as YYDKDF (reference sequence). The CDR3 region has the DNA TGTGCCACCAGCAGGCAGGACAGGACTTATGGCTACACCTTC. Translated: CATSRQDRTYGYTF. Full variable domain (missing parts from reference TRBV15 and TRBJ1-2): DAMVIQNPRYQVTQFGKPVTLSCSQTLNHNVMYWYQQKSSQAPKLLFHYYDKDFNNEADTPDNFQSRRPNTSFCFLDIRSPGLGDTAMYLCATSRQDRTYGYTFGSGTRLTVV.

This rearrangement joins TRBV6-1 to TRBJ2-1, with 12 positions matching TRBD2. This CDR3 has 15 residues. The ends lost 3 bases at V and 7 bases at J; junction bases unmatched: 4. CDR1 is MNHNS and CDR2 is SASEGT in the germline V gene. This CDR3 reads CASSETSGGFNEQFF. The CDR3 coding sequence is TGTGCCAGCAGTGAGACTAGCGGGGGATTTAATGAGCAGTTCTTC.

The chain is built from TRBV5-1 and TRBJ1-6; 7 bases agree with TRBD1. The CDR3 covers 16 residues. The germline gives CDR1 SGHRS, CDR2 YFSETQ. Trimming cost V 5 bases and J 4 bases; bases outside gene matches: 9. The CDR3 sequence: CASSLGGAEYNSPLHF. CDR3 in DNA: TGCGCCAGCAGTTTAGGGGGCGCGGAGTATAATTCACCCCTCCACTTT.

The chain carries TRBV11-2 and TRBJ1-2; D might be TRBD1 (5 bases). Germline V gives CDR1 SGHAT, CDR2 FQNNGV. The CDR3 has 14 residues. The V end lost 0 bases, the J end lost 4 bases, and 9 bases lay between the germline ends. This CDR3 is CASSLDGGLYGYTF. The DNA for the CDR3 is TGTGCCAGCAGCTTAGATGGGGGACTCTATGGCTACACCTTC.

The chain recombines TRBV2 with TRBJ2-3; the match to TRBD2 covers 12 bases. CDR1 SNHLY and CDR2 FYNNEI come from the germline V gene. The CDR3 has 17 amino acids. V lost 10 bases and J lost 2; bases outside the gene matches: 13. CDR3 protein: CAKRSTSGGLITDTQYF. The CDR3 DNA follows: TGTGCCAAGAGATCGACTAGCGGGGGCCTAATCACAGATACGCAGTATTTT.

The V gene is TRBV27, the J gene TRBJ2-1; D uncertain. V was clipped by 2 bases and J by 6 bases, with 8 bases between them. Germline V gene sequence: CDR1 MNHEY, CDR2 SMNVEV (reference sequence). This CDR3 has 13 residues. In DNA form, the CDR3 reads TGTGCCAGCAGTTTACGGTCGTTCAATGAGCAGTTCTTC. It is translated as CASSLRSFNEQFF.

This clone showed up just a few times. This sequence joins TRBV9 and TRBJ2-7; 10 nucleotides line up with TRBD2. This CDR3 has 16 amino acids. V lost 0 bases and J lost 2; bases outside the gene matches: 5. Germline-derived CDR1 and CDR2 are SGDLS and YYNGEE. CDR3 loop: CASSVGSSGGTYEQYF. Here the CDR3 DNA reads TGTGCCAGCAGCGTAGGGTCTAGCGGGGGTACCTACGAGCAGTACTTC.